This is a list of T cell receptor beta chains from one sample in a study of T-cell reconstitution after alpha-beta-depleted transplantation in children. From the PCR reads, TCRdb called clonotypes with MiXCR, one entry per CDR3 protein. The data contain 150,000 to 200,000 distinct CDR3 sequences, more than 9.5% of them seen just once; the ten biggest clones take up less than 15%. Specimen: PBMCs, collected before TCRalphabeta/CD19-depleted stem cell transplant. These receptors were taken from a boy aged 2 to 10 with acute myeloid leukemia, due to receive a stem cell transplant. Each CDR3 is given with its conserved first and last residue. The D gene is left open where the match is weak. Size is omitted from some rows. Given values are once, few, many or a class for expanded clones.

CDR3 protein: CASSSYPPLAGGLAKNIQYF
CDR3 DNA: TGTGCCAGCAGTTCTTACCCTCCCCTAGCGGGAGGATTAGCCAAAAACATTCAGTACTTC
clone size: many
J gene: TRBJ2-4
CDR3 length: 20
V gene: TRBV28
D gene: TRBD2

CDR3 protein: CASDSGNTGELFF
CDR3 DNA: TGTGCCAGCGACAGCGGGAACACCGGGGAGCTGTTTTTT
clone size: many
J gene: TRBJ2-2
CDR3 length: 13
V gene: TRBV6-1
D gene: .

CDR3 protein: CSARAPSGAYNEQFF
CDR3 DNA: TGCAGTGCTAGAGCCCCCAGCGGAGCTTACAATGAGCAGTTCTTC
clone size: many
J gene: TRBJ2-1
CDR3 length: 15
V gene: TRBV20-1
D gene: .

CDR3 protein: CASSSRRTANEQFF
CDR3 DNA: TGTGCCAGCAGCTCGAGGCGAACGGCGAATGAGCAGTTCTTC
clone size: many
J gene: TRBJ2-1
CDR3 length: 14
V gene: TRBV7-9
D gene: .

CDR3 protein: CASSLMTGVGNEQFF
CDR3 DNA: TGCGCCAGCAGCTTGATGACAGGGGTCGGCAATGAGCAGTTCTTC
clone size: many
J gene: TRBJ2-1
CDR3 length: 15
V gene: TRBV5-1
D gene: TRBD1

CDR3 protein: CASRDRGRLAGGPSAYEQYF
CDR3 DNA: TGTGCCAGCAGGGACAGGGGGAGACTAGCGGGAGGGCCGTCCGCCTACGAGCAGTACTTC
clone size: many
J gene: TRBJ2-7
CDR3 length: 20
V gene: TRBV28
D gene: TRBD2

CDR3 protein: CASSKEELNSPLHF
CDR3 DNA: TGTGCCAGCAGCAAAGAAGAGCTAAATTCACCCCTCCACTTT
clone size: many
J gene: TRBJ1-6
CDR3 length: 14
V gene: TRBV21-1
D gene: .

CDR3 protein: CASSQELGVAFF
CDR3 DNA: TGTGCCAGCAGCCAAGAGCTTGGCGTAGCTTTCTTT
clone size: many
J gene: TRBJ1-1
CDR3 length: 12
V gene: TRBV3-1
D gene: .

CDR3 protein: CASSYRGNNEQFF
CDR3 DNA: TGCGCCAGCAGCTACCGGGGTAACAATGAGCAGTTCTTC
clone size: many
J gene: TRBJ2-1
CDR3 length: 13
V gene: TRBV4-1
D gene: .

CDR3 protein: CSARDLVGGGGGNEQFF
CDR3 DNA: TGCAGTGCTAGGGATTTGGTTGGCGGAGGGGGGGGCAATGAGCAGTTCTTC
clone size: many
J gene: TRBJ2-1
CDR3 length: 17
V gene: TRBV20-1
D gene: .

CDR3 protein: CASSQDPSGGANEQFF
CDR3 DNA: TGTGCCAGCAGCCAAGATCCTAGCGGGGGGGCAAATGAGCAGTTCTTC
clone size: many
J gene: TRBJ2-1
CDR3 length: 16
V gene: TRBV3-1
D gene: TRBD2

CDR3 protein: CASSLASGSQNIQYF
CDR3 DNA: TGTGCCAGCAGCTTAGCCAGCGGGAGTCAAAACATTCAGTACTTC
clone size: many
J gene: TRBJ2-4
CDR3 length: 15
V gene: TRBV7-2
D gene: TRBD2

CDR3 protein: CASSSDRVAYSTDTQYF
CDR3 DNA: TGTGCCAGCAGTTCCGACAGGGTGGCCTATAGCACAGATACGCAGTATTTT
clone size: many
J gene: TRBJ2-3
CDR3 length: 17
V gene: TRBV12-3/TRBV12-4
D gene: TRBD1

CDR3 protein: CASSYELFNTQYF
CDR3 DNA: TGTGCCAGCAGCTACGAGCTATTCAATACGCAGTATTTT
clone size: large
J gene: TRBJ2-3
CDR3 length: 13
V gene: TRBV7-2
D gene: .

CDR3 protein: CASSLTTVRGYTF
CDR3 DNA: TGTGCCAGCAGCTTAACGACAGTCCGCGGCTACACCTTC
clone size: .
J gene: TRBJ1-2
CDR3 length: 13
V gene: TRBV11-1
D gene: .

CDR3 protein: CASSRLTGIRPSGNTIYF
CDR3 DNA: TGTGCCAGCAGCCGACTAACCGGGATCAGACCCTCTGGAAACACCATATATTTT
clone size: many
J gene: TRBJ1-3
CDR3 length: 18
V gene: TRBV6-5
D gene: .

CDR3 protein: CASSLGNQPQHF
CDR3 DNA: TGTGCCAGCAGCTTAGGGAATCAGCCCCAGCATTTT
clone size: many
J gene: TRBJ1-5
CDR3 length: 12
V gene: TRBV11-2
D gene: .

CDR3 protein: CASNADRGNYGYTF
CDR3 DNA: TGCGCCAGCAACGCTGACAGGGGTAACTATGGCTACACCTTC
clone size: many
J gene: TRBJ1-2
CDR3 length: 14
V gene: TRBV5-1
D gene: TRBD1

CDR3 protein: CASSLDLSGEQFF
CDR3 DNA: TGTGCCAGCAGCTTAGATCTCTCGGGTGAGCAGTTCTTC
clone size: many
J gene: TRBJ2-1
CDR3 length: 13
V gene: TRBV11-2
D gene: .

CDR3 protein: CASSLSSGVPSYEQYF
CDR3 DNA: TGCGCCAGCAGCTTAAGTAGCGGAGTACCCTCCTACGAGCAGTACTTC
clone size: many
J gene: TRBJ2-7
CDR3 length: 16
V gene: TRBV5-1
D gene: .

CDR3 protein: CATSRVFQGGETQYF
CDR3 DNA: TGTGCCACCAGCAGAGTATTCCAGGGCGGGGAGACCCAGTACTTC
clone size: few
J gene: TRBJ2-5
CDR3 length: 15
V gene: TRBV15
D gene: .

CDR3 protein: CASSWGLTGELFF
CDR3 DNA: TGCGCCAGCAGCTGGGGGCTCACCGGGGAGCTGTTTTTT
clone size: many
J gene: TRBJ2-2
CDR3 length: 13
V gene: TRBV5-1
D gene: .

CDR3 protein: CASSQGVQGGNQPQHF
CDR3 DNA: TGCGCCAGCAGCCAAGGAGTTCAGGGGGGCAATCAGCCCCAGCATTTT
clone size: many
J gene: TRBJ1-5
CDR3 length: 16
V gene: TRBV4-1
D gene: TRBD1

CDR3 protein: CASSQAPSSYNEQFF
CDR3 DNA: TGTGCCAGCAGCCAGGCCCCGAGCTCCTACAATGAGCAGTTCTTC
clone size: .
J gene: TRBJ2-1
CDR3 length: 15
V gene: TRBV3-1
D gene: .

CDR3 protein: CASSDPGTVDTEAFF
CDR3 DNA: TGTGCCAGTAGTGACCCCGGGACAGTCGACACTGAAGCTTTCTTT
clone size: .
J gene: TRBJ1-1
CDR3 length: 15
V gene: TRBV19
D gene: TRBD1

CDR3 protein: CASTSTGAKDTQYF
CDR3 DNA: TGTGCCAGCACTTCGACAGGGGCGAAAGATACGCAGTATTTT
clone size: many
J gene: TRBJ2-3
CDR3 length: 14
V gene: TRBV12-3/TRBV12-4
D gene: TRBD1

CDR3 protein: CASSQGVGVTEAFF
CDR3 DNA: TGTGCCAGCAGCCAAGGGGTCGGCGTCACTGAAGCTTTCTTT
clone size: many
J gene: TRBJ1-1
CDR3 length: 14
V gene: TRBV14
D gene: .

CDR3 protein: CASSDRGLRETQYF
CDR3 DNA: TGTGCCAGCAGCGACAGGGGTCTAAGAGAGACCCAGTACTTC
clone size: many
J gene: TRBJ2-5
CDR3 length: 14
V gene: TRBV7-6
D gene: TRBD1

CDR3 protein: CASSYPLERGTEAFF
CDR3 DNA: TGTGCCAGCAGCTACCCCCTAGAGCGGGGTACTGAAGCTTTCTTT
clone size: many
J gene: TRBJ1-1
CDR3 length: 15
V gene: TRBV7-9
D gene: .

CDR3 protein: CCARSRSGGLNEQFF
CDR3 DNA: TGCTGTGCTAGATCTAGGAGTGGGGGGCTCAATGAGCAGTTCTTC
clone size: .
J gene: TRBJ2-1
CDR3 length: 15
V gene: TRBV20-1
D gene: .

CDR3 protein: CASSFSGSGSADTQYF
CDR3 DNA: TGTGCCAGCAGCTTCAGTGGGAGTGGGAGCGCAGATACGCAGTATTTT
clone size: many
J gene: TRBJ2-3
CDR3 length: 16
V gene: TRBV7-2
D gene: .

CDR3 protein: CASSYATSETQYF
CDR3 DNA: TGCGCCAGCAGCTACGCCACGTCAGAGACCCAGTACTTC
clone size: many
J gene: TRBJ2-5
CDR3 length: 13
V gene: TRBV5-1
D gene: .

CDR3 protein: CASSQDRGPDGDQPQHF
CDR3 DNA: TGCGCCAGCAGCCAAGATCGAGGACCTGACGGGGATCAGCCCCAGCATTTT
clone size: few
J gene: TRBJ1-5
CDR3 length: 17
V gene: TRBV4-1
D gene: .

CDR3 protein: CASSLATGMSQPQHF
CDR3 DNA: TGTGCCAGCAGCTTAGCGACAGGGATGAGTCAGCCCCAGCATTTT
clone size: .
J gene: TRBJ1-5
CDR3 length: 15
V gene: TRBV7-6
D gene: TRBD1

CDR3 protein: CASSLGTLAEIRTDTQYF
CDR3 DNA: TGTGCCAGCAGCCTCGGAACCTTGGCGGAAATTCGCACAGATACGCAGTATTTT
clone size: many
J gene: TRBJ2-3
CDR3 length: 18
V gene: TRBV11-2
D gene: .

CDR3 protein: CSARDQEGLSTYEQYF
CDR3 DNA: TGCAGTGCTAGAGATCAGGAGGGGTTAAGCACCTACGAGCAGTACTTC
clone size: many
J gene: TRBJ2-7
CDR3 length: 16
V gene: TRBV20-1
D gene: .

CDR3 protein: CASPLRETRTGELFF
CDR3 DNA: TGTGCCAGCCCTCTTCGAGAAACTCGGACCGGGGAGCTGTTTTTT
clone size: many
J gene: TRBJ2-2
CDR3 length: 15
V gene: TRBV5-6
D gene: .

CDR3 protein: CASSPRTGPYGYTF
CDR3 DNA: TGTGCCAGCAGTCCCCGGACAGGACCCTATGGCTACACCTTC
clone size: many
J gene: TRBJ1-2
CDR3 length: 14
V gene: TRBV12-3/TRBV12-4
D gene: TRBD1

CDR3 protein: CASSLPTEGQEPQHF
CDR3 DNA: TGTGCCAGCAGCCTACCAACGGAAGGCCAGGAGCCCCAGCATTTT
clone size: many
J gene: TRBJ1-5
CDR3 length: 15
V gene: TRBV28
D gene: .

CDR3 protein: CAWSPGQGAYGYTF
CDR3 DNA: TGTGCCTGGAGTCCGGGACAGGGGGCCTATGGCTACACCTTC
clone size: many
J gene: TRBJ1-2
CDR3 length: 14
V gene: TRBV30
D gene: TRBD1

CDR3 protein: CASSLSDRGADTQYF
CDR3 DNA: TGTGCCAGCAGCTTAAGTGACAGGGGTGCCGATACGCAGTATTTT
clone size: many
J gene: TRBJ2-3
CDR3 length: 15
V gene: TRBV7-3
D gene: TRBD1

CDR3 protein: CASSSGQSETQYF
CDR3 DNA: TGTGCCAGCAGCTCAGGACAAAGCGAGACCCAGTACTTC
clone size: .
J gene: TRBJ2-5
CDR3 length: 13
V gene: TRBV11-2
D gene: .

CDR3 protein: CASSPQKHPNEQFF
CDR3 DNA: TGTGCCAGCTCACCGCAAAAGCATCCCAATGAGCAGTTCTTC
clone size: few
J gene: TRBJ2-1
CDR3 length: 14
V gene: TRBV18
D gene: .

CDR3 protein: CASSLETTQTYEQYF
CDR3 DNA: TGCGCCAGCAGCTTGGAGACAACCCAAACCTACGAGCAGTACTTC
clone size: many
J gene: TRBJ2-7
CDR3 length: 15
V gene: TRBV5-1
D gene: .